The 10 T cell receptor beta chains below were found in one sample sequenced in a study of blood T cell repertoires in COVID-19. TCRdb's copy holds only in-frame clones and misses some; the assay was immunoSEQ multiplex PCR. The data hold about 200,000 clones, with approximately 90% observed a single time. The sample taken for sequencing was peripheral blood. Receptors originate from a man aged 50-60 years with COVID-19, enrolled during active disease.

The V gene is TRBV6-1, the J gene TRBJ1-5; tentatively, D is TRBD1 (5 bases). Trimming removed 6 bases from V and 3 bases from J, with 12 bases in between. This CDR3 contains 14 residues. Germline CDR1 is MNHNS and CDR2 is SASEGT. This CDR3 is CASRRDSSNQPQHF. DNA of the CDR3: TGTGCCAGCAGACGCGACAGTTCCAATCAGCCCCAGCATTTT.

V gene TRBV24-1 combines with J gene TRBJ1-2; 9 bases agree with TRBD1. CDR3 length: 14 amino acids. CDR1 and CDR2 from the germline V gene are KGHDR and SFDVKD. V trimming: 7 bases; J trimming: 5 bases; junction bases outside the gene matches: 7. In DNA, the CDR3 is TGTGCCACCAGGGACACAGGGGGCTTTTATGGCTACACCTTC. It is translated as CATRDTGGFYGYTF.

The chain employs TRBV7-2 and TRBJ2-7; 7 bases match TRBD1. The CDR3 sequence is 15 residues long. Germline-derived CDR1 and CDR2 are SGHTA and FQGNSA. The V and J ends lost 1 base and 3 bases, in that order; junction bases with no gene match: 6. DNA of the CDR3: TGTGCCAGCAGCTTAGTGGCAGGGGGAGTCTACGAGCAGTACTTC. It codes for CASSLVAGGVYEQYF. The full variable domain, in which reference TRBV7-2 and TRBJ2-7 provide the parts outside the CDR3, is GAGVSQSPSNKVTEKGKDVELRCDPISGHTALYWYRQSLGQGLEFLIYFQGNSAPDKSGLPSDRFSAERTGGSVSTLTIQRTQQEDSAVYLCASSLVAGGVYEQYFGPGTRLTVT.

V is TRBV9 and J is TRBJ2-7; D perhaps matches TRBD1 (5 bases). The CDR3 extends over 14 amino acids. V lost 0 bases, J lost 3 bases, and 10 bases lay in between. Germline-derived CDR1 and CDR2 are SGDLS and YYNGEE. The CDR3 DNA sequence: TGTGCCAGCAGCGTAGCTGGGGCGAACTACGAGCAGTACTTC. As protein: CASSVAGANYEQYF.

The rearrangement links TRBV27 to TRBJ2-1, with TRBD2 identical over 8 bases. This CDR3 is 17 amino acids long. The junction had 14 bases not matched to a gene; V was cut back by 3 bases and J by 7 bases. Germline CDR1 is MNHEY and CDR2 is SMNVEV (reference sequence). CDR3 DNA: TGTGCCAGCAGTTTTGGAGCTCGCAGCGGGAGTTTTAATGAGCAGTTCTTC. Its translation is CASSFGARSGSFNEQFF.

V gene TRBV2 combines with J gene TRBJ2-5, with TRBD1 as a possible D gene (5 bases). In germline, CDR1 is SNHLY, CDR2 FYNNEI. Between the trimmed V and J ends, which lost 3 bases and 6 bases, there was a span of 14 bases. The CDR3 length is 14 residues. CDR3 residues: CASSDLQAPKTQYF. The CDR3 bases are TGTGCCAGCAGTGATCTACAGGCCCCCAAGACCCAGTACTTC.

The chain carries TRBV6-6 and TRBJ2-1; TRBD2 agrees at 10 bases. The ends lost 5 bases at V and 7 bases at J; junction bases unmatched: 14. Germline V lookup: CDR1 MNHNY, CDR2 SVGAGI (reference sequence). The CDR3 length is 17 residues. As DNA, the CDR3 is TGTGCCAGCAGTCCATACAACCCGGGACTAGCGTATAATGAGCAGTTCTTC. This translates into CASSPYNPGLAYNEQFF.

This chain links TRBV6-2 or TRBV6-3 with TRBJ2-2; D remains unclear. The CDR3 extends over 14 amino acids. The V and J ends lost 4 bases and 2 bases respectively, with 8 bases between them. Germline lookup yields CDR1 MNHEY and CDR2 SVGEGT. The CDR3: CASSFLENTGELFF. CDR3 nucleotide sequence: TGTGCCAGCAGTTTTTTAGAAAACACCGGGGAGCTGTTTTTT.

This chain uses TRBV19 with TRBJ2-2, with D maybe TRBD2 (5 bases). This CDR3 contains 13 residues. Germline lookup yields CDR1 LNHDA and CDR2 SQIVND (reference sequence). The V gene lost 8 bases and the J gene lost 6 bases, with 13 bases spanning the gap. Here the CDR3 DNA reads TGTGCCAGTGTGGGAGAGTTTGCCGGGGAGCTGTTTTTT. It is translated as CASVGEFAGELFF.

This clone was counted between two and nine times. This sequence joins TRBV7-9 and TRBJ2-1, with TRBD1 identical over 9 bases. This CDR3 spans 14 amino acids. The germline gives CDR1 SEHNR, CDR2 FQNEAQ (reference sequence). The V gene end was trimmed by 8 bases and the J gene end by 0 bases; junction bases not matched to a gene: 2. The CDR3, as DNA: TGTGCCAGCGGGGACAGGGACTCCTACAATGAGCAGTTCTTC. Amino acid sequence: CASGDRDSYNEQFF. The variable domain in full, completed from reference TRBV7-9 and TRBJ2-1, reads DTGVSQNPRHKITKRGQNVTFRCDPISEHNRLYWYRQTLGQGPEFLTYFQNEAQLEKSRLLSDRFSAERPKGSFSTLEIQRTEQGDSAMYLCASGDRDSYNEQFFGPGTRLTVL.